The 26 T cell receptor beta chains given below trace back to one sample, sequenced in a study of T cells in tuberculosis. The assay was immunoSEQ multiplex PCR, and TCRdb's table has in-frame clones only and misses some. The sample carries approximately 53,000 clones, about 95% recorded once. Time point here: new active TB diagnosis, blood taken before or within 7 days of starting treatment. Sequenced here: PBMCs, sampled at tuberculosis diagnosis. Receptors were obtained from an adult with tuberculosis.

The J gene is TRBJ2-2, the V gene TRBV9, with 9 bases that match TRBD2. V gave up 3 bases and J gave up 4 bases; unmatched junction bases: 4. CDR1 SGDLS and CDR2 YYNGEE come from the germline V gene. This CDR3 has 15 residues. The CDR3 reads CASSDLAGPTGELFF. DNA of the CDR3: TGTGCCAGCAGCGATCTAGCGGGACCCACCGGGGAGCTGTTTTTT. The complete variable domain, with remaining parts taken from reference TRBV9 and TRBJ2-2, reads DSGVTQTPKHLITATGQRVTLRCSPRSGDLSVYWYQQSLDQGLQFLIQYYNGEERAKGNILERFSAQQFPDLHSELNLSSLELGDSALYFCASSDLAGPTGELFFGEGSRLTVL.

The gene calls are TRBV30 and TRBJ1-5; perhaps TRBD1 as D (5 bases). Germline CDR1 is GTSNPN and CDR2 is SVGIG (reference sequence). V gave up 0 bases and J gave up 0 bases, with 9 bases separating them. This CDR3 region has 15 residues. CDR3 residues: CAWSVGASSNQPQHF. CDR3 coding DNA: TGTGCCTGGAGTGTAGGGGCCAGTAGCAATCAGCCCCAGCATTTT.

This rearrangement joins TRBV5-1 to TRBJ2-1; D call uncertain. The germline V gene encodes CDR1 SGHRS and CDR2 YFSETQ. The V end was cut by 1 base, the J end by 4 bases, with 9 bases between. This CDR3 has 14 amino acids. For the CDR3, the DNA is TGCGCCAGCAGCTTGATGTCGGGTTACAATGAGCAGTTCTTC. This translates into CASSLMSGYNEQFF.

J is TRBJ1-2 and V is TRBV6-5; D call uncertain. The V end lost 0 bases, the J end lost 2 bases, and 10 bases lay between the germline ends. CDR1 is MNHEY, CDR2 SVGAGI, per germline. CDR3 length: 15 amino acids. DNA of the CDR3: TGTGCCAGCAGTTACTCCGCCAGACTCAACTATGGCTACACCTTC. It codes for CASSYSARLNYGYTF.

The CDR3 reads CASSPQTNYGYTF. CDR3 nucleotide sequence: TGTGCCAGCTCACCCCAGACTAACTATGGCTACACCTTC. The J gene is TRBJ1-2, the V gene TRBV18; D remains ambiguous. The CDR3 totals 13 residues. V was clipped by 3 bases and J by 0 bases, with 5 bases between them. CDR1 and CDR2 from the germline V gene are KGHSH and LQKENI.

The rearrangement uses TRBV28 and TRBJ2-1, with D tentatively TRBD2 (5 bases). The V gene lost 2 bases and the J gene lost 9 bases, with 14 bases spanning the gap. This CDR3 spans 14 amino acids. From germline, CDR1 is MDHEN and CDR2 SYDVKM. As DNA, the CDR3 is TGTGCCAGCAGTTTAGGACTTTCCCGGGGTGAGCAGTTCTTC. It is translated as CASSLGLSRGEQFF.

V and J are TRBV7-3 and TRBJ2-3; D might be TRBD2 (6 bases). Deletions cut 1 base from V and 2 bases from J, with 19 bases between. The CDR3 runs to 18 residues. CDR1 and CDR2 (germline): SGHTA, FQGTGA. CDR3 residues: CASSLRAWAGLPTDTQYF. CDR3 in DNA: TGTGCCAGCAGCTTAAGGGCCTGGGCGGGACTCCCCACAGATACGCAGTATTTT.

The rearrangement links TRBV12-2 to TRBJ2-7; TRBD1, the D gene given by the table, was not confirmed from the DNA. TRBV12-2 represents a pseudogene. This CDR3 comprises 17 residues. CDR3 loop: CASRLGADILLIYEQYF. CDR3 DNA: TGTGCAAGTCGCTTAGGGGCGGACATTCTACTAATCTACGAGCAGTACTTC.

This chain joins TRBV28 and TRBJ1-1, with unresolved D. The V end was cut by 2 bases, the J end by 8 bases, with 6 bases between. This CDR3 region has 11 residues. CDR1 MDHEN and CDR2 SYDVKM come from the germline V gene. CDR3 nucleotide sequence: TGTGCCAGCAGTTTACCACAAGAAGCTTTCTTT. Protein: CASSLPQEAFF.

This chain joins TRBV29-1 and TRBJ2-5; TRBD1 is a possible D gene (6 bases). The CDR3 runs 12 residues. The germline V gene has CDR1 SQVTM and CDR2 ANQGSEA. The V gene lost 5 bases and the J gene lost 4 bases, with 11 bases spanning the gap. The CDR3 is CSVFIGGETQYF. CDR3 nucleotide sequence: TGCAGCGTTTTCATAGGGGGAGAGACCCAGTACTTC. The whole variable domain, remainder taken from reference TRBV29-1 and TRBJ2-5, is SAVISQKPSRDICQRGTSLTIQCQVDSQVTMMFWYRQQPGQSLTLIATANQGSEATYESGFVIDKFPISRPNLTFSTLTVSNMSPEDSSIYLCSVFIGGETQYFGPGTRLLVL.

The V call is TRBV28, the J call TRBJ2-3, with D possibly TRBD2 on 5 matching bases. The CDR3 sequence is 16 residues long. Trimming removed 1 base from V and 0 bases from J, with 11 bases in between. Germline CDR1 reads MDHEN; CDR2 reads SYDVKM. Here the CDR3 DNA reads TGTGCCAGCAGTTTATTGGCGGGTTCTAGCACAGATACGCAGTATTTT. This gives the protein CASSLLAGSSTDTQYF. The entire variable domain, with the rest obtained from reference TRBV28 and TRBJ2-3, is as follows: DVKVTQSSRYLVKRTGEKVFLECVQDMDHENMFWYRQDPGLGLRLIYFSYDVKMKEKGDIPEGYSVSREKKERFSLILESASTNQTSMYLCASSLLAGSSTDTQYFGPGTRLTVL.

This chain links TRBV5-6 with TRBJ2-7, with 10 bases aligning to TRBD2. The CDR3 consists of 14 residues. In germline, CDR1 is SGHDT, CDR2 YYEEEE. The trim removed 0 bases at V and 7 bases at J, leaving 4 bases unmatched. Here the CDR3 reads CASSLDLAGEEQYF. Here the CDR3 DNA reads TGTGCCAGCAGCTTGGATCTAGCGGGAGAGGAGCAGTACTTC.

This chain joins TRBV9 and TRBJ2-2; possibly TRBD2 for D (5 bases). The CDR3 consists of 14 residues. Trimming removed 2 bases from V and 6 bases from J, with 11 bases in between. The V gene's germline CDR1 is SGDLS and CDR2 YYNGEE. The CDR3: CASSVLDLAGELFF. The DNA for the CDR3 is TGTGCCAGCAGCGTGTTGGACTTGGCCGGGGAGCTGTTTTTT.

CDR3 sequence: CASSQLGRPSTDTQYF. Here the CDR3 DNA reads TGCGCCAGCAGCCAATTGGGGAGGCCTAGCACAGATACGCAGTATTTT. The chain carries TRBV4-1 and TRBJ2-3; tentative D call: TRBD2 (6 bases). With 2 bases removed from V and 0 bases from J, the gap between germline ends came to 12 bases. The CDR3 sequence is 16 residues long. CDR1 is MGHRA, CDR2 YSYEKL, per germline.

V gene TRBV30 combines with J gene TRBJ2-7, with 14 bases lining up with TRBD2. The length of the CDR3 is 16 residues. V shed 1 base, J shed 4 bases, and the junction held 6 bases outside the gene matches. The germline CDR1 and CDR2 sequences are GTSNPN and SVGIG (reference sequence). In DNA form, the CDR3 reads TGTGCCTGGAGTGGGATCGGGACTAGCGGGAGTTACGAGCAGTACTTC. Translating gives CAWSGIGTSGSYEQYF.

This chain joins TRBV5-4 and TRBJ2-7; 7 positions agree with TRBD1. Trimming removed 0 bases from V and 1 base from J; junction bases left unmatched: 7. The germline V gene has CDR1 SGHNT and CDR2 YYREEE (reference sequence). The CDR3 covers 16 residues. As DNA, the CDR3 is TGTGCCAGCAGCTTGGGCAGAGGGGGCGCATCCTACGAGCAGTACTTC. This sequence encodes CASSLGRGGASYEQYF.

This clone showed up just once. This chain joins TRBV7-2 and TRBJ2-1, with 9 bases fitting TRBD1. The CDR3 loop spans 15 amino acids. Trimming removed 7 bases from V and 5 bases from J; junction bases left unmatched: 9. Germline CDR1 reads SGHTA; CDR2 reads FQGNSA. The CDR3 nucleotides are TGTGCCAGCACCCCCGCGGACAGGGGTAACAATGAGCAGTTCTTC. This gives the protein CASTPADRGNNEQFF.

The chain has TRBV7-9 and TRBJ2-7; tentatively, D is TRBD1 (6 bases). Trimming pared 3 bases from V and 3 bases from J, leaving 15 bases between. From germline, CDR1 is SEHNR and CDR2 FQNEAQ (reference sequence). CDR3 size: 15 residues. The DNA of the CDR3 is TGTGCCAGCAGCTTGGGAGTGACAGGCCGCTACGAGCAGTACTTC. Amino acid sequence: CASSLGVTGRYEQYF.

This clone was counted once. V usage is TRBV4-2 and J usage is TRBJ2-3; 9 nucleotides agree with TRBD1. CDR3 length equals 16 residues. Per germline, CDR1 LGHNA and CDR2 YNFKEQ. The J segment lost 5 bases and the V segment lost 4 bases, leaving 10 bases of the junction unmatched. CDR3 in DNA: TGTGCCAGCAGCCCAGCCGACAGGGGGTTAGGAGATACGCAGTATTTT. Translating gives CASSPADRGLGDTQYF.

The chain uses TRBV5-6 and TRBJ1-2; D unclear. Between the trimmed V and J ends, which lost 1 base and 4 bases, there was a span of 8 bases. From germline, CDR1 is SGHDT and CDR2 YYEEEE. CDR3 length equals 13 residues. As DNA, the CDR3 is TGTGCCAGCAGCTTGAGAGGGATCTATGGCTACACCTTC. This translates into CASSLRGIYGYTF. The full variable domain, in which reference TRBV5-6 and TRBJ1-2 provide the parts outside the CDR3, is DAGVTQSPTHLIKTRGQQVTLRCSPKSGHDTVSWYQQALGQGPQFIFQYYEEEERQRGNFPDRFSGHQFPNYSSELNVNALLLGDSALYLCASSLRGIYGYTFGSGTRLTVV.

The gene calls are TRBV19 and TRBJ1-2, with D hard to call. This CDR3 spans 13 amino acids. Germline assignment: CDR1 LNHDA and CDR2 SQIVND (reference sequence). V lost 5 bases and J lost 4, with 11 bases in between. DNA of the CDR3: TGTGCCAGTAGTTACAGATATCTCTATGGCTACACCTTC. As protein: CASSYRYLYGYTF.

This sequence joins TRBV27 and TRBJ2-7, with D tentatively TRBD1 (5 bases). V dropped 4 bases and J dropped 6 bases, with 19 bases sitting between them. The CDR3 has 15 amino acids. The germline V gene encodes CDR1 MNHEY and CDR2 SMNVEV (reference sequence). The CDR3 region is CASSSQPGMGREQYF. The CDR3 coding sequence is TGTGCCAGCAGTTCCCAGCCAGGGATGGGGCGCGAGCAGTACTTC.

The chain has TRBV4-3 and TRBJ2-1; D is unclear. The CDR3 is 15 residues long. Germline V gene lookup returns CDR1 LGHNA and CDR2 YSLEER. V dropped 0 bases and J dropped 2 bases, with 8 bases sitting between them. The CDR3 region is CASSQDSSPYNEQFF. Here the CDR3 DNA reads TGCGCCAGCAGCCAAGATTCGTCCCCCTACAATGAGCAGTTCTTC.

The chain links TRBV12-5 to TRBJ2-7; D possibly corresponds to TRBD1 (5 bases). Germline V gene lookup returns CDR1 LGHNT and CDR2 FRNRAP. The V end lost 3 bases, the J end lost 0 bases, and 12 bases lay between the germline ends. The CDR3 has 15 amino acids. The CDR3 loop is CASGFGTTVSYEQYF. Written as DNA, the CDR3 is TGTGCTAGTGGTTTCGGAACGACAGTCTCCTACGAGCAGTACTTC. The full variable domain, in which reference TRBV12-5 and TRBJ2-7 provide the parts outside the CDR3, is DARVTQTPRHKVTEMGQEVTMRCQPILGHNTVFWYRQTMMQGLELLAYFRNRAPLDDSGMPKDRFSAEMPDATLATLKIQPSEPRDSAVYFCASGFGTTVSYEQYFGPGTRLTVT.

The chain has TRBV12-5 and TRBJ1-5; tentatively, D is TRBD1 (5 bases). Germline values: CDR1 LGHNT, CDR2 FRNRAP. The CDR3 length is 13 residues. The V end lost 2 bases, the J end lost 4 bases, and 6 bases lay between the germline ends. CDR3 bases: TGTGCTAGTGGTTTGCAGGGTAATCAGCCCCAGCATTTT. Its protein is CASGLQGNQPQHF.

This chain connects TRBV6-1 to TRBJ2-5, with 10 bases that match TRBD2. Germline V gene lookup returns CDR1 MNHNS and CDR2 SASEGT. V dropped 11 bases and J dropped 3; count of bases not matched to a gene: 12. The CDR3 consists of 15 residues. This chain's CDR3 is CACTVGSGRKETQYF. The CDR3 region has the DNA TGTGCCTGCACCGTGGGTAGCGGGAGGAAAGAGACCCAGTACTTC.